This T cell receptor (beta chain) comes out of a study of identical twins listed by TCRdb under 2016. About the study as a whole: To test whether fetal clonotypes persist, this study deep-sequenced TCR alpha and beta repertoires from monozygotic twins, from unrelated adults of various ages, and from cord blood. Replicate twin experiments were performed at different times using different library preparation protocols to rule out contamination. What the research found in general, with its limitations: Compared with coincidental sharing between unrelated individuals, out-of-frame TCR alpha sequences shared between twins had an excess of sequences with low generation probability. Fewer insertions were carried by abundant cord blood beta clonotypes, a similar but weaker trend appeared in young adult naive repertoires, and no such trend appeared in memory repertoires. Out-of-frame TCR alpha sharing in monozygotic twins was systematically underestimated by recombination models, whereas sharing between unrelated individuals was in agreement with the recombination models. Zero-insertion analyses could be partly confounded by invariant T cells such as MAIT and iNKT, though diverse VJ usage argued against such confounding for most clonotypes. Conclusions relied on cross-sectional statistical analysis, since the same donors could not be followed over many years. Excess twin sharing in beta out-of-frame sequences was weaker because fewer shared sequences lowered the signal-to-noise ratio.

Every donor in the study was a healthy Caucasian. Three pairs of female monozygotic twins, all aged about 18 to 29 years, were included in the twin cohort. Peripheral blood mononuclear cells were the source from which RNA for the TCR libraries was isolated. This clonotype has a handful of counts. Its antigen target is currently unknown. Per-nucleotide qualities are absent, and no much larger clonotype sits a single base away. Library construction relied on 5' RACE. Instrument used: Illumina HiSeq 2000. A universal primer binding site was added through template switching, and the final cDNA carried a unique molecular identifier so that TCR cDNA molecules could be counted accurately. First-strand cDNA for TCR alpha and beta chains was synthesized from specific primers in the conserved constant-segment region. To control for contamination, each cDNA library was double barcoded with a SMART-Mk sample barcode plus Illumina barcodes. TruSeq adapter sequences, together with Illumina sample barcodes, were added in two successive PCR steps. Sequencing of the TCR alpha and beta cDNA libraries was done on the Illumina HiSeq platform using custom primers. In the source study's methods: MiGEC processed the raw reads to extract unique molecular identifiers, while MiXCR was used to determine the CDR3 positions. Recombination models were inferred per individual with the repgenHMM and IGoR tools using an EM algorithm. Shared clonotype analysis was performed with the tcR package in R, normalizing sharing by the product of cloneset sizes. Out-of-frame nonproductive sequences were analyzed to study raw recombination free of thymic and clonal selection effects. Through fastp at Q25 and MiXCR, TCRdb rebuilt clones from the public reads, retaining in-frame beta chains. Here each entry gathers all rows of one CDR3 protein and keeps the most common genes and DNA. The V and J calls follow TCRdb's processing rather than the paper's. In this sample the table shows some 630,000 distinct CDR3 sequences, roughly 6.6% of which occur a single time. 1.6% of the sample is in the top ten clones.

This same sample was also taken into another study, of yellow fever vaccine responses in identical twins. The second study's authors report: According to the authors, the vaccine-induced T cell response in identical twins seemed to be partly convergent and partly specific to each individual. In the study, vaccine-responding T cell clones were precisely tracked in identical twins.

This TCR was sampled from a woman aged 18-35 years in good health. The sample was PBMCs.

The CDR3 sequence is CATSSPGTSDTGELFF. The sequenced DNA is TGTGCCACCAGCAGCCCCGGGACTAGCGACACCGGGGAGCTGTTTTTT. The chain is made from TRBV15 and TRBJ2-2, with 10 central nucleotides matching TRBD2. Reading from cysteine to phenylalanine, the CDR3 counts 16 amino acids. CDR3 DNA only is kept here, 48 bases in frame from base 1. CDR1 LNHNV and CDR2 YYDKDF are derived from the germline V gene (reference sequence). Trimming accounts for 3 bases at V and 3 bases at J, while the number of junction bases matched to no gene is 4.